This entry concerns a single T cell receptor beta chain. This clonotype came up a few times. No cognate antigen has been identified for it. No per-base quality is available; no much larger clone lies one base away. The treatment or condition label for this specimen denotes: live attenuated yellow fever vaccine strain. At each blood-draw timepoint, two biological replicates of bulk PBMCs were obtained. PBMCs were isolated from peripheral blood using a standard Ficoll-Paque protocol. TriZol was used to extract RNA from bulk PBMCs, CD4 and CD8 fractions, and dextramer-positive and dextramer-negative fractions. TCR cDNA was made using 5'RACE template switching, a step that added a universal primer site and unique molecular identifiers. Priming of cDNA synthesis was performed from both the TCR alpha and TCR beta constant segments. Library amplification used two PCR steps, and the second PCR step added sample barcodes and sequencing adapters. Libraries were sequenced on Illumina HiSeq 2500 (2x100 bp) or NovaSeq (2x150 bp). For the original study's pipeline: Reads were demultiplexed and collapsed into UMI consensus sequences with MIGEC, and V(D)J alignment was performed with MiXCR. Vaccine-responding clonotypes were defined with edgeR using replicate PBMC samples, requiring FDR below 0.01 and a log2 fold change above 5 up to day 15. Each bulk clonotype received a CD4 or CD8 identity based on whether the sequenced CD4 or CD8 repertoire contained that clonotype at higher abundance. The public reads were reprocessed in TCRdb via fastp at Q25 and MiXCR, keeping in-frame beta chains. Every entry covers one CDR3 protein and lists the most common genes and DNA from its rows. These V and J calls originate from TCRdb's pipeline instead of the authors' own analysis. Counted in this sample were 300,000 to 400,000 distinct CDR3 sequences; 8.7% of them appeared once. The ten largest clones add up to approximately 19% of the sample.

The sample is drawn from a study of T cells after yellow fever vaccination (dated by TCRdb to the late 2010s). Notes on the research overall: Libraries from fractions with low cell numbers were prepared with the SMART-Seq v4 Ultra Low Input RNA kit. Bulk TCR alpha and beta repertoires were sequenced longitudinally to track T-cell clones before and after primary and booster YFV17D yellow fever vaccination. Two healthy male donors, one aged 18 to 29 and one aged 30 to 40 years, made up the cohort. Blood samples were taken at several timepoints before and after primary and secondary immunization, and bulk PBMC replicates and cell subsets were isolated.

General study outcomes and caveats: A small fraction of clonotypes showed up in both the CD4 and CD8 compartments, probably as a result of convergent recombination. Only a couple of donors were included in the study, so the extent to which the findings can be generalized is limited. After the booster, most clones that had expanded after primary vaccination were detected again (around 96% of CD4 and 88% of CD8), suggesting broad maintenance of memory. The secondary T-cell response was found to be weaker but faster than the primary response, with a peak reached on day 5 rather than on day 15. FACS-sorted repertoires could contain abundant contaminating clonotypes from the bulk population, so computational filtering was required.

The junction carries 23 bases between V and J, which are trimmed by 1 base and 5 bases respectively. According to the germline V gene, CDR1 reads SGHAT and CDR2 reads FQNNGV. The CDR3 spans 18 residues, from the cysteine through the phenylalanine. The read is trimmed to its CDR3 DNA, 54 bases read in frame from base 1. This sequence was found in a man younger than 35 who received the YFV17D yellow fever vaccine. This specimen consisted of PBMCs, obtained on the day of the first yellow fever vaccination. The chain couples TRBV11-2 to TRBJ2-5, and perhaps TRBD2 as D gene, on 5 matching bases. The CDR3 in this case is CASSLGVGVSLVSETQYF. Read as DNA, the sequence is TGTGCCAGCAGCTTAGGAGTTGGAGTCTCACTAGTCTCGGAGACCCAGTACTTC.